The 29 T cell receptor beta chains below were found in one sample sequenced in a study of breast tumors, draining lymph nodes, adjacent tissues. One entry per CDR3 protein, called by TCRdb with MiXCR from the multiplex PCR reads. This table has about 140,000 distinct CDR3 sequences, approximately 32% appearing once. Axillary draining lymph nodes of breast cancer patients supplied the node samples. The sample comprised axillary lymph node tissue. The source is a female donor with breast cancer. Some clones in this sample may be carry-over from other donors' samples.

This clonotype was detected many times. This chain uses TRBV24-1 with TRBJ2-1; TRBD1 matches at 8 bases. In germline, CDR1 is KGHDR, CDR2 SFDVKD. This CDR3 has 18 amino acids. V shed 5 bases and J 8 bases; nucleotides not matched to a gene: 19. CDR3 DNA sequence: TGTGCCACCAGTGTCCCTAAGGGCCGGACAGGGCGGGGCGATGAGCAGTTCTTC. This sequence encodes CATSVPKGRTGRGDEQFF.

The sample holds many counts of this clonotype. V usage is TRBV18 and J usage is TRBJ1-4, with D uncertain. Trimming took off 2 bases at V and 10 bases at J, with 11 bases between the two ends. This CDR3 contains 13 residues. Germline V gene sequence: CDR1 KGHSH, CDR2 LQKENI. DNA for the CDR3: TGTGCCAGCTCACCAAGTGGCCGGGGAAAACTGTTTTTT. Its translation: CASSPSGRGKLFF.

The V call is TRBV6-2 or TRBV6-3, the J call TRBJ1-5; D is possibly TRBD1 (6 bases). Per the germline V gene, CDR1 is MNHEY and CDR2 is SVGEGT. V lost 5 bases, J lost 5 bases, and 16 bases lay in between. The CDR3 has 15 amino acids. The CDR3 is CASSPPHKGDQPQHF. Written as DNA, the CDR3 is TGTGCCAGCAGTCCACCCCACAAGGGGGATCAGCCCCAGCATTTT.

This clonotype was detected ten times or more. V usage is TRBV5-5 and J usage is TRBJ1-3, with D tentatively TRBD1 (6 bases). The CDR3 totals 14 residues. V lost 2 bases to trimming and J lost 3 bases, with 9 bases between them. Germline V gives CDR1 SGHKS, CDR2 YYEKEE (reference sequence). In nucleotides, the CDR3 is TGTGCCAGCAGCTTTACAGGGCATGGAAACACCATATATTTT. Its protein is CASSFTGHGNTIYF.

The genes are TRBV6-2 or TRBV6-3 and TRBJ1-1, with D uncertain. CDR1 and CDR2 from the germline V gene are MNHEY and SVGEGT. V lost 7 bases, J lost 4 bases, and 13 bases lay in between. This CDR3 spans 13 amino acids. This CDR3 reads CASNLPGVTEAFF. In DNA, the CDR3 is TGTGCCAGCAATCTACCCGGCGTCACTGAAGCTTTCTTT.

Notes on this clonotype: An end of the junction differs from the germline gene, which may be a read error. The chain links TRBV5-6 to TRBJ2-6; D gene unclear. The CDR3 consists of 14 residues. Germline V gives CDR1 SGHDT, CDR2 YYEEEE. The CDR3 is CVSSFPAAANVLTF. CDR3 sequence (DNA): TGTGTCAGCAGCTTCCCTGCTGCGGCCAACGTCCTGACTTTC.

With regard to this clonotype: A much more abundant neighbour one base away suggests this may be a read error. The chain recombines TRBV6-2 or TRBV6-3 with TRBJ1-2; no definite D call. Germline loops: CDR1 MNHEY, CDR2 SVGEGT. V lost 7 bases and J lost 0, with 9 bases in between. There are 13 residues in the CDR3. The CDR3 loop reads CASTLASNYGYTF. The DNA of the CDR3 is TGTGCCAGCACCTTAGCATCTAACTATGGCTACACCTTC.

There are many counts of this clonotype. The V and J genes are TRBV18 and TRBJ2-5; 11 bases map to TRBD2. The CDR3 sequence is 15 residues long. Germline V gives CDR1 KGHSH, CDR2 LQKENI. The trim removed 4 bases at V and 2 bases at J, leaving 3 bases unmatched. CDR3 loop: CASSQTSGGQETQYF. The CDR3 DNA reads TGTGCCAGCTCACAAACTAGCGGGGGACAAGAGACCCAGTACTTC.

In the case of this clonotype: As the CDR3 is not closed by the conserved phenylalanine or tryptophan, this likely results from a read error. The chain uses TRBV10-3 and TRBJ2-7, with D possibly being TRBD1 (5 bases). Germline V lookup: CDR1 ENHRY, CDR2 SYGVKD. The CDR3 is 12 amino acids. The CDR3 DNA sequence: TGTGCCACCAGTCCAGGGTCCTACGAGCAGTACTTA. Its translation is CATSPGSYEQYL.

The CDR3 DNA sequence: TGTGCCAGCAGCCTTACAGGGACAGAAGAGACCCAGTACTTC. Its translation is CASSLTGTEETQYF. The rearrangement joins TRBV2 to TRBJ2-5; TRBD1 matches 7 bases. Germline CDR1 reads SNHLY; CDR2 reads FYNNEI. The CDR3 has 14 amino acids. J gave up 3 bases and V 6 bases, and 7 bases lay outside the gene matches.

At least ten counts were recorded for this clonotype. A much larger clone is a single base away; this may be a read error. The chain links TRBV7-9 to TRBJ1-2, with 9 positions matching TRBD1. Looked up from germline, CDR1 is SEHNR and CDR2 is FQNEAQ (reference sequence). This CDR3 region has 16 residues. CDR3 amino acids: CASTLSGQGLGYGHTF. Here the CDR3 DNA reads TGTGCCAGCACCCTATCGGGACAGGGCTTGGGTTATGGCCACACCTTC.

This clonotype was found many times. This sequence joins TRBV6-2 or TRBV6-3 and TRBJ1-6, with a possible D match to TRBD1 (5 bases). Germline lookup yields CDR1 MNHEY and CDR2 SVGEGT. The CDR3 totals 15 residues. The V end was cut by 7 bases, the J end by 7 bases, with 17 bases between. The CDR3 loop reads CASKSSGPLNSPLHF. CDR3 bases: TGTGCCAGCAAGAGTTCGGGACCCCTCAATTCACCCCTCCACTTT.

With respect to this clonotype: Mismatch with germline at one junction end may stem from a read error. The rearrangement uses TRBV7-2 and TRBJ2-3; a possible D gene is TRBD2 (6 bases). The germline V gene encodes CDR1 SGHTA and CDR2 FQGNSA. This CDR3 has 15 amino acids. Here the CDR3 reads CASSLGGGFTGTQYF. The DNA of the CDR3 is TGTGCCAGCAGCTTAGGAGGAGGGTTCACAGGTACGCAGTACTTT.

This chain uses TRBV7-9 with TRBJ2-7; D is unresolved. The CDR3 length is 11 residues. Trimming shortened V by 1 base and J by 6 bases, and 4 bases separated the two germline ends. Germline CDR1 is SEHNR and CDR2 is FQNEAQ (reference sequence). For the CDR3, the DNA is TGTGCCAGCAGCTTAGAGGCCGAGCAGTACTTC. It is translated as CASSLEAEQYF.

This clonotype was observed at least ten times. This rearrangement joins TRBV7-2 to TRBJ1-2, with a weak D call TRBD1 (5 bases). Germline V CDR1 and CDR2: SGHTA, FQGNSA. CDR3 length equals 16 residues. The V gene lost 4 bases and the J gene lost 7 bases, with 22 bases spanning the gap. The chain's CDR3 is CASSSTVTDIYGGYTF. For the CDR3, the DNA is TGTGCCAGCAGCTCAACCGTAACGGACATATATGGTGGCTACACCTTC.

In its sample, this clonotype was seen many times. The genes are TRBV19 and TRBJ2-3; no definite D call. The CDR3 length is 12 residues. The germline V gene has CDR1 LNHDA and CDR2 SQIVND (reference sequence). The germline V and J ends were trimmed by 8 bases and 1 base, with 7 bases remaining between them. CDR3 in amino acids: CASSRGTDTQYF. The CDR3 DNA reads as TGTGCCAGTTCCCGGGGCACAGATACGCAGTATTTT.

This clonotype was seen at least ten times. The J gene is TRBJ2-7, the V gene TRBV19; D is possibly TRBD2 (5 bases). V lost 0 bases to trimming and J lost 3 bases, with 12 bases between them. The CDR3 spans 15 residues. Germline V gene data show CDR1 as LNHDA and CDR2 as SQIVND (reference sequence). CDR3 DNA sequence: TGTGCCAGTAGTATAGATTGGAGACTACGCTACGAGCAGTACTTC. This gives the protein CASSIDWRLRYEQYF.

By its share, this clonotype is medium-sized. The rearrangement uses TRBV2 and TRBJ1-4, with TRBD1 matching 7 bases. V gave up 8 bases and J gave up 8 bases; unmatched junction bases: 5. The CDR3 sequence is 12 residues long. The germline V gene encodes CDR1 SNHLY and CDR2 FYNNEI. CDR3 region: CASDRDGEKLFF. The CDR3 DNA is TGTGCCAGCGACAGGGACGGCGAAAAACTGTTTTTT. Filled out from reference TRBV2 and TRBJ1-4, the complete variable domain reads EPEVTQTPSHQVTQMGQEVILRCVPISNHLYFYWYRQILGQKVEFLVSFYNNEISEKSEIFDDQFSVERPDGSNFTLKIRSTKLEDSAMYFCASDRDGEKLFFGSGTQLSVL.

Of note for this clonotype: The missing conserved phenylalanine or tryptophan at the end of this CDR3 makes a read error likely. This rearrangement joins TRBV20-1 to TRBJ1-5; a possible D gene is TRBD1 (5 bases). This CDR3 has 17 residues. Germline-derived CDR1 and CDR2 are DFQATT and SNEGSKA (reference sequence). V was pared by 0 bases and J by 0 bases, with 15 bases between. The CDR3 loop is CSARESTRACSNQPQHL. CDR3 DNA: TGCAGTGCTAGAGAGAGCACCAGGGCATGTAGCAATCAGCCCCAGCATCTT.

There are many counts of this clonotype. The gene calls are TRBV6-1 and TRBJ2-2; D is perhaps TRBD1 (5 bases). The germline V gene has CDR1 MNHNS and CDR2 SASEGT. The CDR3 has 13 residues. Deletions cut 7 bases from V and 3 bases from J, with 9 bases between. CDR3 region: CASTRGHTGELFF. The CDR3 nucleotides are TGTGCCAGCACAAGGGGCCACACCGGGGAGCTGTTTTTT.

The V and J genes are TRBV7-9 and TRBJ1-1; D call uncertain. V was cut by 5 bases and J by 8 bases, with 15 bases left in between. Looked up from germline, CDR1 is SEHNR and CDR2 is FQNEAQ (reference sequence). The CDR3 spans 13 residues. This chain's CDR3 is CASSPTRLAEAFF. As DNA, the CDR3 is TGTGCCAGCAGCCCCACCAGGCTGGCGGAAGCTTTCTTT.

This clonotype was recorded a few times. A much more abundant neighbour one base away suggests this may be a read error. The chain uses TRBV20-1 and TRBJ1-2, with TRBD1 matching 8 bases. Germline V lookup: CDR1 DFQATT, CDR2 SNEGSKA (reference sequence). The CDR3 extends over 13 amino acids. CDR3 DNA: TGCAGTGCTCAACCGGACAGGGACTATGCCTACACCTTC. Translating it yields CSAQPDRDYAYTF.

In this sample, this clonotype turned up many times. CDR3 in amino acids: CASSTTGSSYNEQFF. The CDR3 nucleotides read TGTGCCAGCTCGACGACAGGGAGCTCCTACAATGAGCAGTTCTTC. The V gene is TRBV18, the J gene TRBJ2-1, with TRBD1 matching over 7 bases. The germline CDR1 and CDR2 sequences are KGHSH and LQKENI. This CDR3 contains 15 residues. V lost 6 bases and J lost 0; bases outside the gene matches: 5.

V and J are TRBV6-5 and TRBJ1-5; 9 nucleotides match TRBD1. CDR3 size: 16 residues. V was pared by 6 bases and J by 1 base, with 7 bases of the junction left unmatched. Germline-derived CDR1 and CDR2 are MNHEY and SVGAGI. The CDR3 region is CASSYRTGASNQPQHF. For the CDR3, the DNA is TGTGCCAGCAGCTATAGGACAGGGGCAAGCAATCAGCCCCAGCATTTT.

This rearrangement joins TRBV6-1 to TRBJ1-5; 8 positions agree with TRBD1. The trim removed 6 bases at V and 4 bases at J, leaving 8 bases unmatched. Per the germline V gene, CDR1 is MNHNS and CDR2 is SASEGT. The CDR3 runs 15 residues. CDR3 region: CASSPGGAGNQPQHF. CDR3 coding DNA: TGTGCCAGCAGCCCAGGGGGCGCGGGAAATCAGCCCCAGCATTTT.

This clonotype was seen ten or more times. The rearrangement links TRBV18 to TRBJ1-4, with D maybe TRBD1 (5 bases). This CDR3 contains 15 residues. V was pared by 4 bases and J by 5 bases, with 14 bases between. Per the germline V gene, CDR1 is KGHSH and CDR2 is LQKENI. The CDR3 DNA follows: TGTGCCAGCTCACTAGGGGCCAACAGAAATGAAAAACTGTTTTTT. It codes for CASSLGANRNEKLFF.

In this sample, this clonotype turned up many times. A read error may account for a junction end that differs from germline. This CDR3 is CASSTGRGQDTQYF. CDR3 nucleotides: TGCGCCAGCAGTACAGGGCGAGGCCAAGACACCCAGTACTTC. The chain is built from TRBV5-1 and TRBJ2-5; D perhaps matches TRBD1 (6 bases). The CDR3 length is 14 residues. Looked up from germline, CDR1 is SGHRS and CDR2 is YFSETQ.

This clonotype was counted at least ten times. The chain combines TRBV7-9 with TRBJ1-6, with TRBD1 matching 7 bases. Germline V gene lookup returns CDR1 SEHNR and CDR2 FQNEAQ (reference sequence). Trimming cost V 4 bases and J 9 bases; bases outside gene matches: 6. This CDR3 is built from 14 residues. Here the CDR3 DNA reads TGTGCCAGCAGCTCGGACAGGCTTGGTTCACCCCTCCACTTT. This sequence encodes CASSSDRLGSPLHF.

This clonotype was counted many times. The rearrangement links TRBV5-8 to TRBJ2-3; D uncertain. CDR3 length: 16 residues. Germline CDR1 reads SGHTS; CDR2 reads YDEGEE. V gave up 5 bases and J gave up 2 bases, with 18 bases separating them. The DNA for the CDR3 is TGTGCCAGCAGTTCAAAAGCAGCACCAGACACAGATACGCAGTATTTT. Amino acid sequence: CASSSKAAPDTDTQYF.